These T cell receptor beta chains were read from a single sample in a study of blood T cell repertoires in COVID-19. Sequenced by immunoSEQ multiplex PCR; TCRdb stores in-frame clones only, minus some. The data contain some 390,000 clones, roughly 90% of them singletons. The sequencing sample was made of peripheral blood. These receptors originate from a woman in her forties with COVID-19, enrolled during active disease. CDR3s include the opening cysteine and the closing phenylalanine or tryptophan. A D gene is named only where the DNA matches it firmly. Some rows have no size entry. The others give once, few or many, or a class for an expanded clone.

>TRBV6-5|NA|NA|TRBJ2-7
CASYSVQGYEQYF
TGTGCCAGCTACAGCGTCCAGGGCTACGAGCAGTACTTC
>TRBV7-8|TRBD1|NA|TRBJ1-2
CASSLVGTGGYGYTF
TGTGCCAGCAGCTTAGTGGGGACAGGAGGCTATGGCTACACCTTC
>TRBV27|NA|NA|TRBJ1-3
CASSSGLPGNTIYF
TGTGCCAGCAGTTCGGGTTTGCCGGGAAACACCATATATTTT
>TRBV6-4|NA|few|TRBJ2-3
CASSWDSTGTDTQYF
TGTGCCAGCAGCTGGGACTCGACCGGCACAGATACGCAGTATTTT
>TRBV27|NA|NA|TRBJ1-6
CASSSSSYNSPLHF
TGTGCCAGCAGTTCTAGCTCCTATAATTCACCCCTCCACTTT
>TRBV15|NA|NA|TRBJ2-7
CATSRVHYVEQYF
TGTGCCACCAGCAGAGTGCACTACGTGGAGCAGTACTTC
>TRBV7-3|NA|NA|TRBJ1-2
CASSFGGNYGYTF
TGTGCCAGCAGCTTCGGGGGAAACTATGGCTACACCTTC
>TRBV11-2|NA|once|TRBJ1-2
CASSSIRRTDVNYGYTF
TGTGCCAGCAGCTCGATCAGGCGGACAGATGTTAACTATGGCTACACCTTC
>TRBV9|NA|NA|TRBJ1-3
CASNPGGGTSGNTIYF
TGTGCCAGCAACCCAGGAGGAGGAACCTCTGGAAACACCATATATTTT
>TRBV7-3|NA|NA|TRBJ2-2
CASSLFPRDGELFF
TGTGCCAGCAGCTTATTCCCGAGGGACGGGGAGCTGTTTTTT
>TRBV12-3/TRBV12-4|NA|once|TRBJ1-5
CASSFTVDQPQHF
TGTGCCAGCAGTTTTACGGTAGATCAGCCCCAGCATTTT
>TRBV27|TRBD2|NA|TRBJ2-1
CASRSGGMGNEQFF
TGTGCCAGCAGAAGCGGGGGCATGGGCAATGAGCAGTTCTTC
>TRBV28|TRBD1|NA|TRBJ1-5
CASSHGQGYRDNQPQHF
TGTGCCAGCAGTCACGGACAGGGGTATCGGGACAATCAGCCCCAGCATTTT
>TRBV7-2|TRBD1|NA|TRBJ1-4
CASSLRTGDEKLFF
TGTGCCAGCAGCCTAAGGACAGGGGATGAAAAACTGTTTTTT
>TRBV18|NA|NA|TRBJ1-2
CASSQYDPRANYGYTF
TGTGCCAGCTCACAATACGATCCGAGAGCTAACTATGGCTACACCTTC
>TRBV18|NA|NA|TRBJ1-2
CASSPITKAGGYTF
TGTGCCAGCTCACCGATAACTAAAGCGGGTGGCTACACCTTC
>TRBV28|TRBD2|NA|TRBJ2-2
CASSPGGNTGELFF
TGTGCCAGCAGTCCGGGGGGGAACACCGGGGAGCTGTTTTTT
>TRBV20-1|TRBD1|NA|TRBJ2-5
CSAGGQGQETQYF
TGCAGTGCTGGTGGACAGGGCCAAGAGACCCAGTACTTC
>TRBV28|NA|NA|TRBJ1-5
CASSFWGRGNQPQHF
TGTGCCAGCAGTTTTTGGGGCAGGGGCAATCAGCCCCAGCATTTT
>TRBV5-1|TRBD1|NA|TRBJ1-5
CASSFGTDSNQPQHF
TGCGCCAGCAGCTTCGGGACAGATAGCAATCAGCCCCAGCATTTT
>TRBV7-9|NA|NA|TRBJ1-2
CASSPRASFSLYGYTF
TGTGCCAGCAGCCCTAGAGCGTCGTTCTCCCTTTATGGCTACACCTTC
>TRBV11-3|NA|NA|TRBJ2-1
CASSVDGSREQFF
TGTGCCAGCAGCGTCGATGGGTCGCGGGAGCAGTTCTTC
>TRBV19|NA|NA|TRBJ1-5
CASSRGGNQPQHF
TGTGCCAGTAGCAGGGGTGGCAATCAGCCCCAGCATTTT
>TRBV3-1/TRBV3-2|NA|NA|TRBJ2-7
CASSQSSGGVYEQYF
TGTGCCAGCAGCCAATCCTCCGGCGGCGTCTACGAGCAGTACTTC
>TRBV5-1|TRBD2|NA|TRBJ2-5
CASSSSGGSVRETQYF
TGCGCCAGCAGCTCTAGCGGGGGATCAGTGAGAGAGACCCAGTACTTC
>TRBV7-7|TRBD1|once|TRBJ2-1
CASSAGQGANEQFF
TGTGCTAGCAGCGCGGGACAGGGGGCCAATGAGCAGTTCTTC
>TRBV18|NA|NA|TRBJ1-1
CASSPSGGPSNTEAFF
TGTGCCAGCTCACCGTCTGGGGGCCCCTCGAACACTGAAGCTTTCTTT
>TRBV7-2|TRBD1|NA|TRBJ1-5
CASSPRTGMGNQPQHF
TGTGCCAGCAGCCCCCGGACAGGGATGGGGAATCAGCCCCAGCATTTT
>TRBV5-6|NA|NA|TRBJ1-1
CASSLSPGANTEAFF
TGTGCCAGCAGCTTGTCCCCAGGGGCTAACACTGAAGCTTTCTTT
>TRBV4-3|TRBD2|NA|TRBJ2-5
CASSQDEDSGTETQYF
TGCGCCAGCAGCCAAGATGAAGATAGCGGGACCGAGACCCAGTACTTC
>TRBV7-9|NA|NA|TRBJ1-2
CASSLAQAYGYTF
TGTGCCAGCAGCTTAGCGCAGGCCTATGGCTACACCTTC
>TRBV19|TRBD1|NA|TRBJ2-7
CASSIDRDRAYEQYF
TGTGCCAGTAGTATAGATAGAGACAGGGCCTACGAGCAGTACTTC
>TRBV29-1|NA|NA|TRBJ2-3
CSVEDGADLGTDTQYF
TGCAGCGTTGAAGATGGGGCGGACCTAGGCACAGATACGCAGTATTTT